The rows below give T cell receptor beta chains drawn from one sample of a study of blood T cells in healthy people across ages. TCRdb re-derived calls from the 5' RACE reads in MiXCR, one entry per CDR3 protein. The sample lists over a million distinct CDR3 sequences, about 43% occurring once. The material sequenced was blood. These receptors came from a woman aged 18-29 years in good health. The CDR3 runs from the conserved cysteine through the conserved F or W. A D gene is named only where the DNA matches it firmly. Clone size is stated in some rows and not others, as once, few, many or a class when expanded.

j_call clone_size v_call d_call cdr3_aa cdr3_nt
TRBJ2-7 - TRBV20-1 TRBD1 CSARGQGAEQYF TGCAGTGCTAGAGGCCAGGGGGCCGAGCAGTACTTC
TRBJ2-2 - TRBV27 - CASGSNRDTGELFF TGTGCCAGCGGATCAAACAGGGACACCGGGGAGCTGTTTTTT
TRBJ2-7 - TRBV6-4 TRBD2 CASSPLAGPYEQYF TGTGCCAGCAGCCCACTAGCGGGACCTTACGAGCAGTACTTC
TRBJ1-1 - TRBV18 - CASSRQQINTEAFF TGTGCCAGCTCCCGACAGCAGATTAACACTGAAGCTTTCTTT
TRBJ2-5 - TRBV9 - CASSGEAWRQETQYF TGTGCCAGCAGCGGAGAAGCGTGGAGACAAGAGACCCAGTACTTC
TRBJ2-1 - TRBV18 TRBD2 CASSLGTSIYEQFF TGTGCCAGCTCCCTCGGGACTAGTATTTATGAGCAGTTCTTC
TRBJ2-7 few TRBV5-1 - CASSFGADEQYF TGCGCCAGCAGCTTTGGGGCCGACGAGCAGTACTTC
TRBJ2-6 few TRBV4-1 TRBD1 CASSRERDRSSSGANVLTF TGCGCCAGCAGCCGAGAACGGGACAGGAGTAGCTCTGGGGCCAACGTCCTGACTTTC
TRBJ1-4 - TRBV12-3/TRBV12-4 TRBD1 CASSRQDRGSEKLFF TGTGCCAGCAGCCGGCAGGACAGGGGAAGTGAAAAACTGTTTTTT
TRBJ1-4 few TRBV6-6 TRBD1 CASRGQGAYEKLFF TGTGCCAGCAGGGGACAGGGGGCTTATGAAAAACTGTTTTTT
TRBJ2-1 - TRBV6-1 - CASRRAGQETQFF TGTGCCAGCAGACGGGCCGGACAAGAGACCCAGTTCTTC
TRBJ2-7 - TRBV5-6 - CASSSGLHKEQYF TGTGCCAGCAGTTCAGGACTGCATAAGGAGCAGTACTTC
TRBJ2-3 - TRBV15 - CATSRGRSGPADTQYF TGTGCCACCAGCAGAGGTCGCAGCGGCCCCGCAGATACGCAGTATTTT
TRBJ2-3 - TRBV5-1 TRBD2 CTSSPRLAGTSTDTQYF TGCACCAGCAGCCCGAGACTAGCGGGGACTAGCACAGATACGCAGTATTTT
TRBJ2-7 - TRBV25-1 - CASSGRERFSEQYF TGTGCCAGCAGTGGCCGTGAGCGTTTCTCCGAGCAGTACTTC
TRBJ2-7 - TRBV9 - CASSVAQNYEQYF TGTGCCAGCAGCGTAGCACAGAACTACGAGCAGTACTTC
TRBJ1-6 many TRBV5-1 TRBD1 CASSLGQGSSPLHF TGTGCCAGCAGCTTAGGACAGGGTAGTTCACCCCTCCACTTT
TRBJ1-5 - TRBV20-1 TRBD1 CSAPDRGSNQPQHF TGCAGTGCTCCGGACAGGGGTAGCAATCAGCCCCAGCATTTT
TRBJ2-1 - TRBV4-1 - CASSFVGRDRYNEQFF TGCGCCAGCAGCTTTGTCGGGCGGGACAGATACAATGAGCAGTTCTTC
TRBJ2-3 - TRBV4-2 - CASSQDMAHTDTQYF TGTGCCAGCAGCCAAGATATGGCCCACACAGATACGCAGTATTTT
TRBJ2-3 few TRBV20-1 - CSALTVTDTQYF TGCAGTGCTTTGACAGTCACAGATACGCAGTATTTT
TRBJ1-1 - TRBV27 TRBD1 CASSGGQRNTEAFF TGTGCCAGCAGTGGGGGACAGAGGAACACTGAAGCTTTCTTT
TRBJ2-3 - TRBV12-3/TRBV12-4 - CASSWALSTDTQYF TGTGCCAGCAGTTGGGCCCTTAGCACAGATACGCAGTATTTT
TRBJ2-1 few TRBV14 - CASSQGSVSYNEQFF TGTGCCAGCAGCCAAGGTAGTGTCTCCTACAATGAGCAGTTCTTC
TRBJ1-3 - TRBV6-2/TRBV6-3 - CASSYSTLGNTIYF TGTGCCAGCAGTTACTCGACCCTCGGAAACACCATATATTTT
TRBJ2-7 - TRBV29-1 TRBD2 CSALRGVSYEQYF TGCAGCGCACTACGGGGGGTCTCCTACGAGCAGTACTTC
TRBJ2-1 few TRBV5-6 - CASSLFKQENEQFF TGTGCCAGCAGCTTGTTTAAACAAGAGAATGAGCAGTTCTTC
TRBJ2-1 - TRBV28 - CASSPLGVEYNEQFF TGTGCCAGCAGTCCCCTCGGGGTGGAGTACAATGAGCAGTTCTTC
TRBJ2-7 - TRBV7-9 TRBD2 CASSLWSLAGGPREQYF TGTGCCAGCAGCTTATGGTCCCTAGCGGGAGGGCCAAGGGAGCAGTACTTC
TRBJ2-6 - TRBV10-3 TRBD1 CAISDRSGGSSGANVLTF TGTGCCATCAGTGATAGGTCAGGGGGCTCCTCTGGGGCCAACGTCCTGACTTTC
TRBJ2-7 - TRBV3-1 - CASKGTGSPYEQYF TGTGCCAGCAAGGGTACGGGGAGTCCCTACGAGCAGTACTTC
TRBJ2-7 - TRBV3-1 TRBD1 CASSQDLGTADRRGHNEQYF TGTGCCAGCAGCCAAGATCTGGGGACAGCCGACCGCAGAGGGCACAACGAGCAGTACTTC
TRBJ1-1 - TRBV7-2 TRBD1 CASSQGTGTAYPEAFF TGTGCCAGCAGCCAGGGGACAGGGACGGCGTACCCTGAAGCTTTCTTT
TRBJ2-1 few TRBV28 TRBD2 CASTPPGGSNNEQFF TGTGCCAGCACCCCCCCGGGGGGGTCAAACAATGAGCAGTTCTTC
TRBJ2-3 - TRBV4-1 - CASSQSQLSTDTQYF TGCGCCAGCAGCCAATCTCAACTCTCCACAGATACGCAGTATTTT
TRBJ2-1 - TRBV5-1 - CASSLLVGEQFF TGCGCCAGCAGCTTGCTAGTGGGTGAGCAGTTCTTC
TRBJ1-2 few TRBV7-9 - CASSFPPGVNYGYTF TGTGCCAGCAGCTTCCCCCCCGGTGTAAACTATGGCTACACCTTC
TRBJ1-5 - TRBV11-2 - CASTRGTFAHQPQHF TGTGCCAGCACCCGCGGGACATTTGCACATCAGCCCCAGCATTTT
TRBJ1-2 - TRBV4-1 TRBD1 CASSQTPYGQGDYGYTF TGCGCCAGCAGCCAAACCCCTTATGGCCAGGGGGACTATGGCTACACCTTC
TRBJ2-2 - TRBV2 TRBD1 CARNSGQGANTGELFF TGTGCCAGAAATTCTGGACAGGGGGCAAACACCGGGGAGCTGTTTTTT
TRBJ1-1 - TRBV6-6 - CASLGQSYTEAFF TGTGCCAGCCTTGGACAGAGCTACACTGAAGCTTTCTTT
TRBJ2-5 - TRBV14 - CASSQDLGTVHGTQYF TGTGCCAGCAGCCAAGATCTGGGGACGGTTCATGGGACCCAGTACTTC
TRBJ2-1 - TRBV3-1 - CASSLVDRAYDEQFF TGTGCCAGCAGCCTCGTGGACAGAGCTTACGATGAGCAGTTCTTC
TRBJ1-1 - TRBV20-1 TRBD1 CSASARRQGWTEAFF TGCAGTGCTAGCGCCCGCAGACAGGGATGGACTGAAGCTTTCTTT
TRBJ2-5 - TRBV29-1 - CSAGGESETQYF TGCAGCGCGGGCGGGGAGTCAGAGACCCAGTACTTC
TRBJ2-3 few TRBV28 TRBD2 CASSLRGEIRSLDTQYF TGTGCCAGCAGCCTGCGGGGGGAGATTCGAAGTTTAGATACGCAGTATTTT
TRBJ1-6 - TRBV28 TRBD1 CASSSGQGYNSPLHF TGTGCCAGCAGTTCCGGACAGGGCTATAATTCACCCCTCCACTTT
TRBJ2-3 once TRBV11-2 - CASSLRRDLTDTQYF TGTGCCAGCAGCTTAAGGCGAGACCTCACAGATACGCAGTATTTT
TRBJ2-7 few TRBV6-6 TRBD1 CASSRGGTGAYEQYF TGTGCCAGCAGCAGGGGCGGGACAGGGGCCTACGAGCAGTACTTC
TRBJ1-1 once TRBV27 - CASSPGVRTEAFF TGTGCCAGCAGTCCAGGGGTGCGAACTGAAGCTTTCTTT
TRBJ2-1 - TRBV20-1 - CSAIYNEQFF TGCAGTGCTATTTACAATGAGCAGTTCTTC
TRBJ2-3 few TRBV3-1 - CASSQVLRLNTDTQYF TGTGCCAGCAGCCAAGTCTTGAGACTGAACACAGATACGCAGTATTTT
TRBJ1-1 few TRBV30 TRBD1 CAWSTQGYTEAFF TGTGCCTGGAGTACACAGGGGTACACTGAAGCTTTCTTT
TRBJ1-1 - TRBV12-3/TRBV12-4 - CASSFVGQEAFF TGTGCCAGCAGTTTCGTAGGACAGGAAGCTTTCTTT
TRBJ1-4 - TRBV18 - CASSPGDMGNEKLFF TGTGCCAGCTCACCGGGGGACATGGGGAATGAAAAACTGTTTTTT
TRBJ2-5 - TRBV6-1 TRBD1 CASSAPTYRGSETQYF TGTGCCAGCAGTGCCCCCACCTACAGGGGATCGGAGACCCAGTACTTC